Following are 26 T cell receptor beta chains from one sample sequenced in a study of glioma-infiltrating T cells. Using RNA template, CDR3s of TCR alpha and beta were amplified with iRepertoire arm-PCR. From the multiplex PCR reads, TCRdb called clonotypes with MiXCR, one entry per CDR3 protein. Among a few hundred thousand distinct CDR3 sequences listed, around 45% were seen once. Sequencing used glioma tissue, nonneoplastic brain tissue, or PBMCs (not recorded which). These receptor sequences come from a human donor with low-grade glioma or glioblastoma, undergoing nonglioma brain surgery, or in good health (not recorded which).

Ten or more counts support this clonotype. The V gene is TRBV20-1, the J gene TRBJ2-1; a possible D gene is TRBD2 (6 bases). V was pared by 6 bases and J by 4 bases, with 13 bases between. The CDR3 has 13 residues. The germline V gene has CDR1 DFQATT and CDR2 SNEGSKA (reference sequence). CDR3 in amino acids: CSARLALYNEQFF. CDR3 nucleotide sequence: TGCAGTGCACGGCTAGCGCTGTACAATGAGCAGTTCTTC.

V and J are TRBV12-5 and TRBJ2-1; TRBD1 might be the D (5 bases). The CDR3 has 15 amino acids. The V gene lost 1 base and the J gene lost 8 bases, with 15 bases spanning the gap. From germline, CDR1 is LGHNT and CDR2 FRNRAP. CDR3 coding DNA: TGTGCTAGTGGTTTGGCCGGCAAGGGGAAGTATGAGCAGTTCTTC. Translation gives CASGLAGKGKYEQFF.

The rearrangement uses TRBV12-3 or TRBV12-4 and TRBJ1-2; D is perhaps TRBD1 (6 bases). The V end lost 4 bases, the J end lost 3 bases, and 12 bases lay between the germline ends. The CDR3 loop spans 14 amino acids. Here the CDR3 reads CASSSPTGYYGYTF. For the CDR3, the DNA is TGTGCCAGCAGTTCCCCGACAGGCTACTATGGCTACACCTTC.

This clonotype appeared a few times. The chain joins TRBV28 to TRBJ2-7; 7 positions agree with TRBD2. With V trimmed by 7 bases and J by 3 bases, 21 bases remained unmatched. This CDR3 contains 18 residues. The germline V gene encodes CDR1 MDHEN and CDR2 SYDVKM. Here the CDR3 reads CASTEDPGPKREVYEQYF. CDR3 nucleotide sequence: TGTGCCAGCACGGAGGATCCAGGCCCCAAACGGGAGGTCTACGAGCAGTACTTC.

This rearrangement joins TRBV28 to TRBJ2-6; D may be TRBD1 or TRBD2 (6 bases each). This CDR3 has 18 amino acids. The germline CDR1 and CDR2 sequences are MDHEN and SYDVKM. V shed 1 base and J shed 2 bases, with 15 bases lying between them. The CDR3 bases are TGTGCCAGCAGTTTATTCGGGGGCGCGTATCCTGGGGCCAACGTCCTGACTTTC. Protein product: CASSLFGGAYPGANVLTF.

This clonotype has just a few counts. The chain combines TRBV5-4 with TRBJ2-3; D gene uncertain. V lost 4 bases, J lost 5 bases, and 11 bases lay in between. Germline values: CDR1 SGHNT, CDR2 YYREEE (reference sequence). This CDR3 has 13 residues. CDR3 protein: CASSPFWGDTQYF. CDR3 coding DNA: TGTGCCAGCAGCCCGTTCTGGGGAGATACGCAGTATTTT.

The chain uses TRBV20-1 and TRBJ2-1, with 10 positions matching TRBD2. CDR3 length: 16 amino acids. Germline V CDR1 and CDR2: DFQATT, SNEGSKA (reference sequence). CDR3: CGPRDRGSGRINEQFF. The CDR3 DNA follows: TGCGGTCCAAGAGATAGGGGTAGCGGGAGGATCAATGAGCAGTTCTTC.

The chain uses TRBV24-1 and TRBJ2-7; a possible D gene is TRBD2 (5 bases). From germline, CDR1 is KGHDR and CDR2 SFDVKD. V was trimmed by 2 bases and J by 5 bases, leaving 15 bases between them. This CDR3 has 15 amino acids. CDR3 nucleotides: TGTGCCACCAGTGATTCACGGGGTGGTTGGGACGAGCAGTACTTC. As protein: CATSDSRGGWDEQYF.

This chain's CDR3 is CASSAPGGYNEQFF. CDR3 bases: TGTGCCAGCAGCGCCCCAGGGGGCTACAATGAGCAGTTCTTC. This rearrangement joins TRBV7-3 to TRBJ2-1; 7 bases are shared with TRBD1. With V trimmed by 5 bases and J by 3 bases, 4 bases remained unmatched. The germline V gene encodes CDR1 SGHTA and CDR2 FQGTGA. CDR3 size: 14 residues.

This clonotype was seen only once. The chain couples TRBV19 to TRBJ2-1; tentatively, D is TRBD2 (6 bases). There are 17 residues in the CDR3. From germline, CDR1 is LNHDA and CDR2 SQIVND (reference sequence). Trimming took 0 bases from V and 3 from J, leaving 15 bases between them. The CDR3 nucleotides read TGTGCCAGTAGTATAGATCACAGTAGCGGAGTCTACAATGAGCAGTTCTTC. Translation gives CASSIDHSSGVYNEQFF.

The J gene is TRBJ2-2, the V gene TRBV19; D unclear. The V gene lost 0 bases and the J gene lost 0 bases, with 11 bases spanning the gap. CDR1 LNHDA and CDR2 SQIVND come from the germline V gene (reference sequence). The length of the CDR3 is 17 residues. The DNA for the CDR3 is TGTGCCAGTAGTATAGATCATCTGTACGCGAACACCGGGGAGCTGTTTTTT. This encodes CASSIDHLYANTGELFF.

This clonotype was detected many times. The chain is built from TRBV28 and TRBJ2-7; the D is unclear. V gave up 5 bases and J gave up 1 base, with 12 bases separating them. CDR3 length: 14 amino acids. Germline V CDR1 and CDR2: MDHEN, SYDVKM. Written as DNA, the CDR3 is TGTGCCAGCAGTGCCCCCGCACCTTCCTACGAGCAGTACTTC. Amino acid sequence: CASSAPAPSYEQYF. Filled out from reference TRBV28 and TRBJ2-7, the complete variable domain reads DVKVTQSSRYLVKRTGEKVFLECVQDMDHENMFWYRQDPGLGLRLIYFSYDVKMKEKGDIPEGYSVSREKKERFSLILESASTNQTSMYLCASSAPAPSYEQYFGPGTRLTVT.

CDR3: CASSPGLESFSSSYEQYF. The CDR3 bases are TGTGCCAGCTCACCGGGACTAGAATCCTTCTCAAGCTCCTACGAGCAGTACTTC. The genes are TRBV18 and TRBJ2-1; 8 nucleotides line up with TRBD2. The J call is doubtful: the DNA matches TRBJ2-7 better. The CDR3 extends over 18 amino acids. CDR1 and CDR2 from the germline V gene are KGHSH and LQKENI.

This clonotype was seen a handful of times. J is TRBJ2-5 and V is TRBV2, with 9 positions matching TRBD2. Germline V gives CDR1 SNHLY, CDR2 FYNNEI. V was clipped by 2 bases and J by 6 bases; unmatched bases: 16. The CDR3 is made up of 18 amino acids. This CDR3 reads CASSELLAGLEEDQTQYF. CDR3 in DNA: TGTGCCAGCAGTGAACTACTAGCGGGTCTTGAAGAGGATCAGACCCAGTACTTC.

The rearrangement joins TRBV25-1 to TRBJ2-5; D may correspond to TRBD1 or TRBD2 (5 bases each). Germline-derived CDR1 and CDR2 are MGHDK and SYGVNS. V gave up 4 bases and J gave up 5 bases, with 8 bases separating them. The CDR3 sequence is 12 residues long. The CDR3 DNA sequence: TGTGCCAGCAGTGTAGGGGAGGAGACCCAGTACTTC. Protein: CASSVGEETQYF.

There are a few counts of this clonotype. The CDR3 bases are TGTGCCAGTAGTATAGTGTCCGGGCAGGGAGGCCAGCCCCAGCATTTT. This sequence encodes CASSIVSGQGGQPQHF. The chain links TRBV19 to TRBJ1-5; D might be TRBD1 (5 bases). Per germline, CDR1 LNHDA and CDR2 SQIVND (reference sequence). CDR3 length: 16 amino acids. V lost 1 base, J lost 7 bases, and 17 bases lay in between. Full variable domain (outside the CDR3, taken from reference TRBV19 and TRBJ1-5): DGGITQSPKYLFRKEGQNVTLSCEQNLNHDAMYWYRQDPGQGLRLIYYSQIVNDFQKGDIAEGYSVSREKKESFPLTVTSAQKNPTAFYLCASSIVSGQGGQPQHFGDGTRLSIL.

As for this clonotype: The CDR3 ends on some other residue instead of the conserved phenylalanine or tryptophan, so this is likely a read error. The chain employs TRBV28 and TRBJ1-2, with TRBD1 as a possible D gene (6 bases). V dropped 8 bases and J dropped 2 bases, with 12 bases sitting between them. The CDR3 contains 13 residues. The germline V gene encodes CDR1 MDHEN and CDR2 SYDVKM. The CDR3 coding sequence is TGTGCCAGCGTCACGGGGGGCAACTATGGCTACACCCTC. It yields the protein CASVTGGNYGYTL.

Concerning this clonotype itself: This could be a read error, since a much larger clone is one nucleotide away. V gene TRBV27 combines with J gene TRBJ1-2; D is possibly TRBD1 (6 bases). This CDR3 comprises 12 residues. CDR1 is MNHEY, CDR2 SMNVEV, per germline (reference sequence). The V end was cut by 9 bases, the J end by 6 bases, with 14 bases between. In nucleotides, the CDR3 is TGTGCCAGGGCACAGGGTAGAAATGGCTACACCTTC. It codes for CARAQGRNGYTF.

There are many counts of this clonotype. V is TRBV20-1 and J is TRBJ2-1; the D gene is possibly TRBD2 (5 bases). The CDR3 is 15 amino acids. Germline assignment: CDR1 DFQATT and CDR2 SNEGSKA (reference sequence). Trimming cost V 1 base and J 8 bases, with 18 bases left between them. The DNA of the CDR3 is TGCAGTGCTAGAGTCGGACTCCCCCCTCAGGATGAGCAGTTCTTC. This sequence encodes CSARVGLPPQDEQFF.

The V gene is TRBV15, the J gene TRBJ2-3; tentative D call: TRBD1 (5 bases). V lost 5 bases to trimming and J lost 1 base, with 13 bases between them. The length of the CDR3 is 15 residues. Germline-derived CDR1 and CDR2 are LNHNV and YYDKDF (reference sequence). CDR3 in amino acids: CATSARVPGTDTQYF. CDR3 DNA sequence: TGTGCCACCAGCGCCAGGGTCCCTGGCACAGATACGCAGTATTTT.

V gene TRBV2 combines with J gene TRBJ2-7; 14 positions agree with TRBD2. In germline, CDR1 is SNHLY, CDR2 FYNNEI. There are 16 residues in the CDR3. Trimming at V came to 8 bases and at J to 3 bases, leaving 9 bases not matched to a gene. CDR3 nucleotide sequence: TGTGCCAGCTGGGGACTAGCGGGAGTCACCGTCTACGAGCAGTACTTC. It specifies CASWGLAGVTVYEQYF.

A note on this clonotype: A much larger clone sits a single nucleotide away, making a read error possible. The V and J genes are TRBV6-4 and TRBJ2-3; 8 bases align to TRBD2. Germline assignment: CDR1 MRHNA and CDR2 SNTAGT. The CDR3 is 15 residues long. The CDR3 here is CASSPTSDPTDTKYF. CDR3 coding DNA: TGTGCCAGCAGCCCGACTAGCGACCCCACAGATACGAAGTATTTT.

Regarding this clonotype: This may come from a read error, since a much larger clone is one base off. This rearrangement joins TRBV6-5 to TRBJ1-1; no clear D gene. Germline V lookup: CDR1 MNHEY, CDR2 SVGAGI. This CDR3 is built from 14 residues. As DNA, the CDR3 is TGTGCCAACAGTTATTGGACGGGGAACACTGAAGCTTTCTTT. This codes for CANSYWTGNTEAFF.

The table lists this clonotype with a few counts. The gene calls are TRBV20-1 and TRBJ1-1; TRBD1 matches 7 bases. With 0 bases clipped from V and 1 base from J, the junction kept 2 bases outside the gene matches. The CDR3 has 14 amino acids. Per germline, CDR1 DFQATT and CDR2 SNEGSKA (reference sequence). This CDR3 is CSARDNRGNTEAFF. The CDR3 DNA sequence: TGCAGTGCTAGAGATAACAGGGGGAACACTGAAGCTTTCTTT.

The sample holds a few counts of this clonotype. This sequence joins TRBV7-2 and TRBJ1-6; D possibly corresponds to TRBD1 (6 bases). V was cut by 5 bases and J by 9 bases, with 11 bases left in between. The CDR3 length is 13 residues. CDR1 is SGHTA and CDR2 is FQGNSA in the germline V gene. The CDR3 nucleotides are TGTGCCAGCAGCAAAGGGGGATTTTCACCCCTCCACTTT. Translating gives CASSKGGFSPLHF.

This clonotype was recorded many times. DNA for the CDR3: TGTGCCAGCAGCTTCGACGCAGACCCTCAAGAGACCCAGTACTTC. Its translation is CASSFDADPQETQYF. The V and J genes are TRBV7-2 and TRBJ2-5, with D hard to call. The germline V gene has CDR1 SGHTA and CDR2 FQGNSA. The CDR3 length is 15 residues. V was trimmed by 3 bases and J by 2 bases, leaving 13 bases between them.